The rows below give T cell receptor beta chains drawn from one sample of a study of T cells after yellow fever vaccination. TCRdb reprocessed the 5' RACE reads via MiXCR and lists one record per CDR3 protein. The sample contains some 220,000 distinct CDR3 sequences, roughly 3.3% of which appear only once. Sequences were derived from CD4+ T cells sorted from PBMCs, sampled 10 days after the yellow fever booster vaccination. The receptors come from a man between 18 and 35 years old who received the YFV17D yellow fever vaccine. The CDR3 runs from the conserved cysteine through the conserved F or W. Each record gives: J gene, V gene, D gene, clone size, CDR3 DNA, CDR3 protein. D genes are given only for firm matches. The size field is filled for only some rows; it gives once, few, many or a size class.

j_gene: TRBJ1-6
v_gene: TRBV6-5
d_gene: NA
abundance: few
CDR3nt: TGTGCCAGCAGTTGGTCTGGGCAGGGAGATTCACCCCTCCACTTT
CDR3aa: CASSWSGQGDSPLHF

j_gene: TRBJ2-5
v_gene: TRBV20-1
d_gene: NA
abundance: NA
CDR3nt: TGCAGTTGCCCCCTAGCGCAGACCCAGTACTTC
CDR3aa: CSCPLAQTQYF

j_gene: TRBJ2-1
v_gene: TRBV7-2
d_gene: TRBD2
abundance: few
CDR3nt: TGTGCCAGCAGCTTGACTAGCGGGGTCGACAATGAGCAGTTCTTC
CDR3aa: CASSLTSGVDNEQFF

j_gene: TRBJ2-7
v_gene: TRBV10-3
d_gene: TRBD2
abundance: many
CDR3nt: TGTGCCATCCGACTAGCGGGGGATTACTACGAGCAGTACTTC
CDR3aa: CAIRLAGDYYEQYF

j_gene: TRBJ2-6
v_gene: TRBV6-2/TRBV6-3
d_gene: NA
abundance: few
CDR3nt: TGTGCCAGCAGGGGGCGGCTATTTAATGATGCTCCCTCTGGGGCCAACGTCCTGACTTTC
CDR3aa: CASRGRLFNDAPSGANVLTF

j_gene: TRBJ2-4
v_gene: TRBV4-1
d_gene: TRBD1
abundance: few
CDR3nt: TGCGCCAGCAGCCAGGGGGACAGAGGATACATTCAGTACTTC
CDR3aa: CASSQGDRGYIQYF

j_gene: TRBJ2-1
v_gene: TRBV29-1
d_gene: TRBD1
abundance: NA
CDR3nt: TGCAGCGTTTCAGGGGGCTACAATGAGCAGTTCTTC
CDR3aa: CSVSGGYNEQFF

j_gene: TRBJ2-4
v_gene: TRBV4-3
d_gene: NA
abundance: NA
CDR3nt: TGCGCCAGCAGCCAAGACGCACAATTGGGACTTGGGAAAAACATTCAGTACTTC
CDR3aa: CASSQDAQLGLGKNIQYF

j_gene: TRBJ2-5
v_gene: TRBV9
d_gene: TRBD2
abundance: many
CDR3nt: TGTGCCAGCAGCGCCCACCCTAGCGGGGGGAGGGAGACCCAGTACTTC
CDR3aa: CASSAHPSGGRETQYF

j_gene: TRBJ1-6
v_gene: TRBV4-1
d_gene: NA
abundance: few
CDR3nt: TGCGCCAGCAGCCACCCGTGGCGGCAGAGAAATTCACCCCTCCACTTT
CDR3aa: CASSHPWRQRNSPLHF

j_gene: TRBJ2-7
v_gene: TRBV3-1
d_gene: NA
abundance: many
CDR3nt: TGTGCCAGCAGCCCCAACTGGGGTCGGGGGGAGCAGTACTTC
CDR3aa: CASSPNWGRGEQYF

j_gene: TRBJ2-3
v_gene: TRBV6-1
d_gene: TRBD2
abundance: many
CDR3nt: TGTGCCAGCAGTAAAGACGGCCGGGGGGCAGATACGCAGTATTTT
CDR3aa: CASSKDGRGADTQYF

j_gene: TRBJ2-5
v_gene: TRBV12-3/TRBV12-4
d_gene: NA
abundance: NA
CDR3nt: TGTGCCAGCAGTTCGATTACATCCAGGGACGCGGAGACCCAGTACTTC
CDR3aa: CASSSITSRDAETQYF

j_gene: TRBJ1-2
v_gene: TRBV5-4
d_gene: TRBD1
abundance: few
CDR3nt: TGTGCCAGCAGCCGGGACAGTCAGAGTGAATTCTATGGCTACACCTTC
CDR3aa: CASSRDSQSEFYGYTF

j_gene: TRBJ1-5
v_gene: TRBV7-9
d_gene: NA
abundance: NA
CDR3nt: TGTGCCAGCAGTAGGAACGGGGATGGCCAGCCCCAGCATTTT
CDR3aa: CASSRNGDGQPQHF

j_gene: TRBJ1-1
v_gene: TRBV12-3/TRBV12-4
d_gene: NA
abundance: few
CDR3nt: TGTGCCAGCAGTCAAGCCAGGGAACCAATCGAAGCTTTCTTT
CDR3aa: CASSQAREPIEAFF

j_gene: TRBJ2-6
v_gene: TRBV7-2
d_gene: NA
abundance: medium-sized
CDR3nt: TGTGCCAGCAGCTTAGGAGGGGCTGGGGCCAACGTCCTGACTTTC
CDR3aa: CASSLGGAGANVLTF

j_gene: TRBJ2-7
v_gene: TRBV21-1
d_gene: NA
abundance: many
CDR3nt: TGTGCCAGCAGCAACCCCTGGCGTCGGGCCTACGAGCAGTACTTC
CDR3aa: CASSNPWRRAYEQYF

j_gene: TRBJ2-6
v_gene: TRBV12-3/TRBV12-4
d_gene: NA
abundance: many
CDR3nt: TGTGCCAGCAGTTTAAGAGGAAGTACTGGGGCCAACGTCCTGACTTTC
CDR3aa: CASSLRGSTGANVLTF

j_gene: TRBJ2-3
v_gene: TRBV6-2/TRBV6-3
d_gene: TRBD2
abundance: many
CDR3nt: TGTGCCAGCAGTACGCCCGGGACTAGCAAGGCAGATACGCAGTATTTT
CDR3aa: CASSTPGTSKADTQYF

j_gene: TRBJ2-5
v_gene: TRBV5-1
d_gene: NA
abundance: many
CDR3nt: TGCGCCAGCAGCTTGAATGTAGGGAGTGAAGAGACCCAGTACTTC
CDR3aa: CASSLNVGSEETQYF

j_gene: TRBJ2-4
v_gene: TRBV5-4
d_gene: NA
abundance: NA
CDR3nt: TGTGCCAGCAGCACCGGGCCAGGGGCCAAAAACATTCAGTACTTC
CDR3aa: CASSTGPGAKNIQYF

j_gene: TRBJ2-3
v_gene: TRBV18
d_gene: NA
abundance: many
CDR3nt: TGTGCCAGCTCACCAGCGTTGGGGGATACGCAGTATTTT
CDR3aa: CASSPALGDTQYF

j_gene: TRBJ1-6
v_gene: TRBV4-2
d_gene: NA
abundance: few
CDR3nt: TGTGCCAGCAGCCAAGGGGCGGCAGCTGCCTATAATTCACCCCTCCACTTT
CDR3aa: CASSQGAAAAYNSPLHF

j_gene: TRBJ1-2
v_gene: TRBV5-5
d_gene: NA
abundance: NA
CDR3nt: TGTGCCAGCAGCCTGTGGACGGAGTTCTATGGCTACACCTTC
CDR3aa: CASSLWTEFYGYTF

j_gene: TRBJ2-2
v_gene: TRBV12-3/TRBV12-4
d_gene: TRBD1
abundance: NA
CDR3nt: TGTGCCAGCAGTTTAGGACCCGGGACAGGGACCGGGGAGCTGTTTTTT
CDR3aa: CASSLGPGTGTGELFF

j_gene: TRBJ1-5
v_gene: TRBV12-3/TRBV12-4
d_gene: NA
abundance: many
CDR3nt: TGTGCCAGCAGTTCCGAGGATCAGCCCCAGCATTTT
CDR3aa: CASSSEDQPQHF

j_gene: TRBJ1-2
v_gene: TRBV7-9
d_gene: NA
abundance: few
CDR3nt: TGTGCCAGCAGCTCCTCTGAGGGAAACTATGGCTACACCTTC
CDR3aa: CASSSSEGNYGYTF

j_gene: TRBJ1-1
v_gene: TRBV7-9
d_gene: TRBD1
abundance: many
CDR3nt: TGTGCCCAGGGACAGGGGGCGCAGGGTCCGAGGGCTGAAGCTTTCTTT
CDR3aa: CAQGQGAQGPRAEAFF

j_gene: TRBJ1-4
v_gene: TRBV6-5
d_gene: NA
abundance: many
CDR3nt: TGTGCCAGCGGACCGGATCTGATTAATGAAAAACTGTTTTTT
CDR3aa: CASGPDLINEKLFF

j_gene: TRBJ2-3
v_gene: TRBV27
d_gene: NA
abundance: few
CDR3nt: TGTGCCAGCAGTTGGGTCATCACAGATACGCAGTATTTT
CDR3aa: CASSWVITDTQYF

j_gene: TRBJ2-1
v_gene: TRBV19
d_gene: NA
abundance: few
CDR3nt: TGTGCCAGTAGTATGGTTCAAAACCGGAATGAGCAGTTCTTC
CDR3aa: CASSMVQNRNEQFF